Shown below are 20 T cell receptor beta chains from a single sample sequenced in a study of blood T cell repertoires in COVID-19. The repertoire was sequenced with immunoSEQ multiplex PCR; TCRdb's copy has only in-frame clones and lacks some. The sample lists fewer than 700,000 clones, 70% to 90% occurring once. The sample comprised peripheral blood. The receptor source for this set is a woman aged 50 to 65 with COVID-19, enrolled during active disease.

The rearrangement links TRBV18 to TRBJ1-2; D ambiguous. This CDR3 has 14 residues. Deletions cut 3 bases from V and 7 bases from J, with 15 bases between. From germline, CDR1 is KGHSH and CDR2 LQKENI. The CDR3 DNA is TGTGCCAGCTCACCGCTCGGGTACTCGGCTGGCTACACCTTC. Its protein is CASSPLGYSAGYTF.

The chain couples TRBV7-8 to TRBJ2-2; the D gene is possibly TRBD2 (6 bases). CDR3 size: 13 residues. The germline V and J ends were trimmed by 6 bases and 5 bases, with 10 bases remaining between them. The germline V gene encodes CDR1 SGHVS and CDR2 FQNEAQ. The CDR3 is CASRPGGTGELFF. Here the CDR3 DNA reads TGTGCCAGCAGACCTGGAGGGACCGGGGAGCTGTTTTTT.

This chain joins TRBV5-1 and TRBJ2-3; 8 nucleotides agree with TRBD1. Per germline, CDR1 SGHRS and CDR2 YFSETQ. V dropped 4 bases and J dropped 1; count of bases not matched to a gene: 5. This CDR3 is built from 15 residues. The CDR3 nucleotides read TGCGCCAGCAGCCTAACAGGGGGTCGCACAGATACGCAGTATTTT. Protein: CASSLTGGRTDTQYF.

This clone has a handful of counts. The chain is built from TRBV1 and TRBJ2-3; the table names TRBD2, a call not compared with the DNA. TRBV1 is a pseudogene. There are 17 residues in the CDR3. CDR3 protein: CTSSPLLGNPRLGTQYF. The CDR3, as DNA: TGCACCAGCAGCCCCCTGCTAGGAAACCCGCGACTTGGCACGCAGTATTTT.

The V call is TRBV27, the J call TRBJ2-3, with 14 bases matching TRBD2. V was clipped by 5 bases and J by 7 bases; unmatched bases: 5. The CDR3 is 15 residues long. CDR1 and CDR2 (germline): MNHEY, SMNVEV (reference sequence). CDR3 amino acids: CASSAGTSGGNTQYF. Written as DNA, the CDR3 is TGTGCCAGCAGTGCCGGGACTAGCGGGGGTAATACGCAGTATTTT.

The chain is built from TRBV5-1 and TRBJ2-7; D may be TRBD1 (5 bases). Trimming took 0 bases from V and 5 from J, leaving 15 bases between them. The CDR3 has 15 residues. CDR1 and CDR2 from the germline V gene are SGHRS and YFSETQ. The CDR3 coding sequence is TGCGCCAGCAGCTTGGCCTTCCAGGGCGGCAACGAGCAGTACTTC. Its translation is CASSLAFQGGNEQYF.

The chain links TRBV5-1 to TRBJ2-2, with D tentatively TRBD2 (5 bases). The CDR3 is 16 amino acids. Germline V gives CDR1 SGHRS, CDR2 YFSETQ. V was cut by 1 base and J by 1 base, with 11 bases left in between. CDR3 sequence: CASSLMRAKNTGELFF. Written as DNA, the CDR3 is TGCGCCAGCAGCTTGATGCGGGCGAAGAACACCGGGGAGCTGTTTTTT.

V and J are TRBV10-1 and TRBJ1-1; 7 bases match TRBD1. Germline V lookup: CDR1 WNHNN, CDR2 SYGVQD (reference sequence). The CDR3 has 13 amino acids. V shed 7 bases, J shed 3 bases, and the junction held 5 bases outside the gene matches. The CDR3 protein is CASKGQWDTEAFF. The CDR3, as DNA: TGCGCCAGCAAGGGACAGTGGGACACTGAAGCTTTCTTT.

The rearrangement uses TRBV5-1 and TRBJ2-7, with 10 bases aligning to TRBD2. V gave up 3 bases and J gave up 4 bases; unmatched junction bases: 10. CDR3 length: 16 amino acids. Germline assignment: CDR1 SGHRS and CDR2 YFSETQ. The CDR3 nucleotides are TGCGCCAGCAGCTGGACCCTAGCGGGGGACCTATACGAGCAGTACTTC. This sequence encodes CASSWTLAGDLYEQYF.

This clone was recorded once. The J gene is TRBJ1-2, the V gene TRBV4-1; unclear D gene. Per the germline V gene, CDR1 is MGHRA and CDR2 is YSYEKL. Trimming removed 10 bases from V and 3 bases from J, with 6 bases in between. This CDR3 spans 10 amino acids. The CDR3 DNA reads TGCGCCACCGGGGACTATGGCTACACCTTC. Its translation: CATGDYGYTF.

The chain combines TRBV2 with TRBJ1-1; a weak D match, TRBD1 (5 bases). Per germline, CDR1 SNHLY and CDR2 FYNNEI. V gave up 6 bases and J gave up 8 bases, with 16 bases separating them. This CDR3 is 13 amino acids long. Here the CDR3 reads CASSIDSSAEAFF. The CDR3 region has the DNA TGTGCCAGCAGCATCGACAGCTCAGCAGAAGCTTTCTTT.

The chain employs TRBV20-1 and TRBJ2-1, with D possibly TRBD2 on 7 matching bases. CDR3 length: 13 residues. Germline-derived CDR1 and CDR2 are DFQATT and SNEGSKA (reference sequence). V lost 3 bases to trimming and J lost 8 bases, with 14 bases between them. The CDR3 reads CSASFGGRDEQFF. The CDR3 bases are TGCAGTGCTAGTTTCGGGGGGCGGGATGAGCAGTTCTTC.

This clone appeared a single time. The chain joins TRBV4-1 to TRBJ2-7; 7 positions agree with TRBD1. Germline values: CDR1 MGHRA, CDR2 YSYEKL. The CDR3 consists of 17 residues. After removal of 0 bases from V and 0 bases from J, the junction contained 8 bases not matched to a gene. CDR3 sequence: CASSQDPGQVSSYEQYF. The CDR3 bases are TGCGCCAGCAGCCAAGACCCAGGACAGGTTAGCTCCTACGAGCAGTACTTC.

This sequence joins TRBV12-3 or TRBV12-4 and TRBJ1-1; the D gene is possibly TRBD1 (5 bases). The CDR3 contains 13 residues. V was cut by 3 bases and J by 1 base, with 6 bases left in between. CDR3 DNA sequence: TGTGCCAGCAGTTTCGACAGGAACACTGAAGCTTTCTTT. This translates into CASSFDRNTEAFF.

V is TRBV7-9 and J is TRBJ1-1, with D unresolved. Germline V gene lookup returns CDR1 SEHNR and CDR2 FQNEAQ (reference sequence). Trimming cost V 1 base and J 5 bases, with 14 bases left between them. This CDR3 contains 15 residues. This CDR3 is CASSLVGAPGTEAFF. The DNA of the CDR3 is TGTGCCAGCAGCTTAGTAGGCGCTCCGGGTACTGAAGCTTTCTTT.

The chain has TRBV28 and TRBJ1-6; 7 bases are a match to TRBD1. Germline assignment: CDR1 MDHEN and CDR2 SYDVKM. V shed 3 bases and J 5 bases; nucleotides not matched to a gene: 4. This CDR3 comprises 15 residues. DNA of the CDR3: TGTGCCAGCAGTTTTTTAGGGGGCGATAATTCACCCCTCCACTTT. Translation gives CASSFLGGDNSPLHF.

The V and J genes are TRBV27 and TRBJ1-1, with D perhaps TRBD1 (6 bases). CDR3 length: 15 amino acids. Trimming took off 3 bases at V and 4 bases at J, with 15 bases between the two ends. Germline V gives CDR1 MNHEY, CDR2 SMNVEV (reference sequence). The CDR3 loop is CASSLNPWGPTEAFF. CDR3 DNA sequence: TGTGCCAGCAGTTTGAACCCGTGGGGGCCCACTGAAGCTTTCTTT.

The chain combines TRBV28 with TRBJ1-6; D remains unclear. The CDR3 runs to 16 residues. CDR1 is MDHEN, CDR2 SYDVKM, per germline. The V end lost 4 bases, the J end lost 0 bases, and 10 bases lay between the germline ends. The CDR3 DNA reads TGTGCCAGCAGTTCCGAGGTGAGCTCCTATAATTCACCCCTCCACTTT. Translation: CASSSEVSSYNSPLHF.

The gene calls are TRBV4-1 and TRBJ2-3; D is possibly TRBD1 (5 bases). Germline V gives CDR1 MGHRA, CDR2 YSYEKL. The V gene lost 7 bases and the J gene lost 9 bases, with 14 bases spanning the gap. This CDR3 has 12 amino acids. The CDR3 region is CASTDSSNTQYF. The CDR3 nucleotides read TGCGCCAGCACCGACAGCTCGAACACGCAGTATTTT.

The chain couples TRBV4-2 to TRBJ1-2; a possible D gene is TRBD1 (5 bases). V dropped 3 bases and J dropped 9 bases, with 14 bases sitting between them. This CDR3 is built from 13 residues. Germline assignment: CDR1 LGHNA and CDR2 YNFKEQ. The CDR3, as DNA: TGTGCCAGCAGCCAGGGGGGGGAGGGTCGCTACACCTTC. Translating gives CASSQGGEGRYTF.